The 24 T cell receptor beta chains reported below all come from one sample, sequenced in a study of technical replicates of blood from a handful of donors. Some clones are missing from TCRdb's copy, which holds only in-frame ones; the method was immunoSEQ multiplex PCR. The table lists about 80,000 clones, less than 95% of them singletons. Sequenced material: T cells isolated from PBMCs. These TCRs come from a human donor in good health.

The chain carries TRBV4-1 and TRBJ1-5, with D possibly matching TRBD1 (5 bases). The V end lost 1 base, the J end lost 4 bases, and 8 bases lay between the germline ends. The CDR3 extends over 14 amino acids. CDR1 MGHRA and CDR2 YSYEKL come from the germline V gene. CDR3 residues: CASSQATVNQPQHF. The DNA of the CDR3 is TGCGCCAGCAGCCAAGCGACAGTAAATCAGCCCCAGCATTTT.

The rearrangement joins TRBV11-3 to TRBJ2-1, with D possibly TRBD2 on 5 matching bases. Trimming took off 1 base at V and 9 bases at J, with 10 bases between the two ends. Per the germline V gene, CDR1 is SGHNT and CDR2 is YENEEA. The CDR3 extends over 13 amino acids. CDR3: CASSLVYEGEQFF. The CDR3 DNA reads TGTGCCAGCAGCTTAGTGTACGAGGGTGAGCAGTTCTTC.

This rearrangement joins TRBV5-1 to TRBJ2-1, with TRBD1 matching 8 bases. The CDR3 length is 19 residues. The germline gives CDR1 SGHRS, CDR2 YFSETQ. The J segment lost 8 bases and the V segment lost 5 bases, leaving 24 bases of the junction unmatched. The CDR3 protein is CASSSQKTGVGMYLDEQFF. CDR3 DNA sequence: TGCGCCAGCAGTTCACAGAAGACAGGGGTCGGGATGTACCTCGATGAGCAGTTCTTC.

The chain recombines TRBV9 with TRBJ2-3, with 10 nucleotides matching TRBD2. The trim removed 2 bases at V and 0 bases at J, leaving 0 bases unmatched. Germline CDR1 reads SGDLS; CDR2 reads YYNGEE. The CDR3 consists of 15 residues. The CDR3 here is CASSVTSGSTDTQYF. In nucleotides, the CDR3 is TGTGCCAGCAGCGTGACTAGCGGGAGCACAGATACGCAGTATTTT.

In DNA form, the CDR3 reads TGCGCCAGCAGCCGCTTACTAGCGGGAGTCCGTAATGAGCAGTTCTTC. It is translated as CASSRLLAGVRNEQFF. The chain couples TRBV4-1 to TRBJ2-1; 11 positions agree with TRBD2. After removal of 4 bases from V and 7 bases from J, the junction contained 9 bases not matched to a gene. CDR3 length: 16 amino acids. Germline V gene lookup returns CDR1 MGHRA and CDR2 YSYEKL.

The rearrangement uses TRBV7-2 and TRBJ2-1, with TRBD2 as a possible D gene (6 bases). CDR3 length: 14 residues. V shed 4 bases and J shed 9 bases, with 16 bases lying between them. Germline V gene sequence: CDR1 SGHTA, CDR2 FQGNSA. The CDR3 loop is CASSSRDFDVEQFF. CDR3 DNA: TGTGCCAGCAGCTCTCGGGACTTCGATGTTGAGCAGTTCTTC.

The CDR3 protein is CASSRQGAYGYTF. CDR3 nucleotides: TGTGCCAGTAGTAGACAGGGGGCCTATGGCTACACCTTC. The rearrangement uses TRBV19 and TRBJ1-2, with 10 bases matching TRBD1. The germline V gene has CDR1 LNHDA and CDR2 SQIVND (reference sequence). J was trimmed by 4 bases and V by 4 bases; bases with no gene match: 0. There are 13 residues in the CDR3.

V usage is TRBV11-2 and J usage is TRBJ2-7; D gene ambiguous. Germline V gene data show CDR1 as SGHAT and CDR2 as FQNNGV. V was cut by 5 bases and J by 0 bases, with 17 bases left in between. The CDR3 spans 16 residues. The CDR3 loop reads CASSLLLSKISYEQYF. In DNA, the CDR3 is TGTGCCAGCAGCCTGCTCTTGTCTAAAATCTCCTACGAGCAGTACTTC.

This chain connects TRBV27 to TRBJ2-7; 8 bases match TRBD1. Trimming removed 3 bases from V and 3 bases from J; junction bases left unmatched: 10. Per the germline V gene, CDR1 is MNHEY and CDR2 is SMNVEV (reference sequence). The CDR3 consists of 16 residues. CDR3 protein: CASSLSTGGLFYEQYF. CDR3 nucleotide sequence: TGTGCCAGCAGTTTGTCCACAGGGGGTCTTTTCTACGAGCAGTACTTC.

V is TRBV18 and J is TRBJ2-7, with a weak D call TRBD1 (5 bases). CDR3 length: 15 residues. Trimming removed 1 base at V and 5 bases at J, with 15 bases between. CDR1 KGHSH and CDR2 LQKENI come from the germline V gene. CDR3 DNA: TGTGCCAGCTCACCACTTGACAGCGCTTTAGACGAGCAGTACTTC. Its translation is CASSPLDSALDEQYF. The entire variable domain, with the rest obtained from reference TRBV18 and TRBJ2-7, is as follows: NAGVMQNPRHLVRRRGQEARLRCSPMKGHSHVYWYRQLPEEGLKFMVYLQKENIIDESGMPKERFSAEFPKEGPSILRIQQVVRGDSAAYFCASSPLDSALDEQYFGPGTRLTVT.

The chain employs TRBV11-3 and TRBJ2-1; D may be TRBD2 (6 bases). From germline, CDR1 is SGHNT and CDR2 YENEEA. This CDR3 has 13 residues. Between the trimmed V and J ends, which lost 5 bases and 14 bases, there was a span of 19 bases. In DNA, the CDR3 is TGTGCCAGCAGCGAGGGCCGGGACTTTAAGAAGTTCTTC. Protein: CASSEGRDFKKFF.

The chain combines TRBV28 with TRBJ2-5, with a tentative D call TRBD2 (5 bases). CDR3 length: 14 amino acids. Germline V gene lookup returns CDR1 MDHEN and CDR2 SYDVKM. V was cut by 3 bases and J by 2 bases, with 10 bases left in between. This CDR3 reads CASSLLGLQETQYF. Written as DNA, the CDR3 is TGTGCCAGCAGTTTGCTAGGACTTCAAGAGACCCAGTACTTC.

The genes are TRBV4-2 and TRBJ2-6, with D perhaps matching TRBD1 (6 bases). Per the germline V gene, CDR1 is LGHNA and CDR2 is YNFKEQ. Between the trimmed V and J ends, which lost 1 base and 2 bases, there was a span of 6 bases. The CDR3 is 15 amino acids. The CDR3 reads CASSQGQAGANVLTF. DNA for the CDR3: TGTGCCAGCAGCCAAGGACAGGCTGGGGCCAACGTCCTGACTTTC.

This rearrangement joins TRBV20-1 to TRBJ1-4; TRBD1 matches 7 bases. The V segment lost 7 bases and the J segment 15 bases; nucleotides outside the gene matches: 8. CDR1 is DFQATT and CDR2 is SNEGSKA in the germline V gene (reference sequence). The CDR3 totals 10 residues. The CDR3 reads CSVRTGVMFF. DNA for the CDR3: TGCAGTGTCCGAACAGGGGTCATGTTTTTT.

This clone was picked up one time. As DNA, the CDR3 is TGTGCCTGGAGGCCGGGACAGGTTAACAATGAGCAGTTCTTC. Translation: CAWRPGQVNNEQFF. The chain joins TRBV30 to TRBJ2-1, with 8 bases identical to TRBD1. The germline V gene encodes CDR1 GTSNPN and CDR2 SVGIG (reference sequence). This CDR3 has 14 amino acids. Trimming took 3 bases from V and 5 from J; bases not matched to a gene: 6.

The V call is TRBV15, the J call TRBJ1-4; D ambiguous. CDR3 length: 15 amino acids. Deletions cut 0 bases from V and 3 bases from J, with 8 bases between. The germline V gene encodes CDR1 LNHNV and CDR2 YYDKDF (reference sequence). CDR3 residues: CATSRESEANEKLFF. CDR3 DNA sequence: TGTGCCACCAGCAGAGAAAGTGAGGCTAATGAAAAACTGTTTTTT.

The CDR3: CASSYRVGSYNEQFF. For the CDR3, the DNA is TGTGCCAGCAGCTACAGGGTTGGGTCCTACAATGAGCAGTTCTTC. This chain links TRBV27 with TRBJ2-1, with a tentative D call TRBD1 (6 bases). The CDR3 extends over 15 amino acids. Trimming shortened V by 6 bases and J by 1 base, and 13 bases separated the two germline ends. Germline V gene data show CDR1 as MNHEY and CDR2 as SMNVEV (reference sequence).

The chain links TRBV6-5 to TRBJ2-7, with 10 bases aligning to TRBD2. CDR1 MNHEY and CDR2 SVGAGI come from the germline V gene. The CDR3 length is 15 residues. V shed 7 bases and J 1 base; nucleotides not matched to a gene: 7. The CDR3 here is CASKGWTSGSYEQYF. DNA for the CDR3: TGTGCCAGCAAAGGATGGACTAGCGGATCCTACGAGCAGTACTTC.

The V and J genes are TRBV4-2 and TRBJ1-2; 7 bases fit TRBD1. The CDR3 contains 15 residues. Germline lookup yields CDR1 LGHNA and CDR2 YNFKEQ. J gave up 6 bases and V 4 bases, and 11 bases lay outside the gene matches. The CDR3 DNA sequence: TGTGCCAGCAGCCGAAACAGGGGCGGGAGGGATGGCTACACCTTC. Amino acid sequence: CASSRNRGGRDGYTF.

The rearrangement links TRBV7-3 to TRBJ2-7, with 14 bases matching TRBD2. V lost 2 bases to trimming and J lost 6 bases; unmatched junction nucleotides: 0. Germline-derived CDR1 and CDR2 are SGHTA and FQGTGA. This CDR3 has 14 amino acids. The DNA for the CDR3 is TGTGCCAGCAGCTTAGGGACTAGCGGGAGCGAGCAGTACTTC. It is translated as CASSLGTSGSEQYF.

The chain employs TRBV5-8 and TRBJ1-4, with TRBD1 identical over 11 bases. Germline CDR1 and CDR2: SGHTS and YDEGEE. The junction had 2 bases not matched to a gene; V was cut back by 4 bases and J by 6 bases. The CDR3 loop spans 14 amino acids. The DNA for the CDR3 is TGTGCCAGCAGCAGGACAGGGGGCTATGAAAAACTGTTTTTT. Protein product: CASSRTGGYEKLFF.

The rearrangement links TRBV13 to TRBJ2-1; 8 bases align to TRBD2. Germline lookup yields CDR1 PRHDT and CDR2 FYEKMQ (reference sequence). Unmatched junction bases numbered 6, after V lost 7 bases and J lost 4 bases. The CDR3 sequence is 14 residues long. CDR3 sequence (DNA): TGTGCCAGCAACAACGGGAGGGGGTACAATGAGCAGTTCTTC. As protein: CASNNGRGYNEQFF. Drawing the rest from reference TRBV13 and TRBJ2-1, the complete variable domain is AAGVIQSPRHLIKEKRETATLKCYPIPRHDTVYWYQQGPGQDPQFLISFYEKMQSDKGSIPDRFSAQQFSDYHSELNMSSLELGDSALYFCASNNGRGYNEQFFGPGTRLTVL.

The CDR3 loop is CASSLPGETDTQYF. DNA of the CDR3: TGTGCCAGCAGCTTACCGGGGGAAACAGATACGCAGTATTTT. The rearrangement joins TRBV5-4 to TRBJ2-3, with a weak D call TRBD2 (6 bases). The CDR3 sequence is 14 residues long. Trimming cost V 2 bases and J 3 bases, with 10 bases left between them. Germline V gene sequence: CDR1 SGHNT, CDR2 YYREEE (reference sequence).

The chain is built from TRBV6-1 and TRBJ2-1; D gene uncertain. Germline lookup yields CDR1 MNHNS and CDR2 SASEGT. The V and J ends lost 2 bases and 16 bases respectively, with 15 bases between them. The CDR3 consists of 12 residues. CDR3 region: CASSELMWPHFF. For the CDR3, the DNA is TGTGCCAGCAGTGAATTGATGTGGCCCCATTTCTTC.